These 5 T cell receptor beta chains were all obtained from the same sample, sequenced in a study of cytomegalovirus exposure and HLA in healthy donors. The PCR made use of 60 Vbeta and 13 Jbeta primers. Produced via immunoSEQ multiplex PCR; TCRdb's table is partial and in-frame only. The sample data list 100,000 to 150,000 clones. The sample taken for sequencing was PBMCs. These receptors were taken from a young man in good health and CMV-seronegative.

Details on this clone: This specimen includes other DNA sequences encoding the same CDR3. The V call is TRBV28, the J call TRBJ1-1; tentative D call: TRBD1 (5 bases). Trimming cost V 1 base and J 1 base, with 7 bases left between them. The length of the CDR3 is 14 residues. CDR1 is MDHEN and CDR2 is SYDVKM in the germline V gene. For the CDR3, the DNA is TGTGCCAGCAGTTTATTAGGGGAGAACACTGAAGCTTTCTTT. It codes for CASSLLGENTEAFF.

The rearrangement links TRBV9 to TRBJ2-7; 12 nucleotides line up with TRBD2. CDR1 is SGDLS, CDR2 YYNGEE, per germline. The ends lost 4 bases at V and 2 bases at J; junction bases unmatched: 13. The CDR3 is made up of 18 amino acids. CDR3 residues: CASSPESQLAGGPYEQYF. CDR3 nucleotides: TGTGCCAGCAGCCCGGAGTCCCAACTAGCGGGGGGCCCCTACGAGCAGTACTTC. Together with reference TRBV9 and TRBJ2-7, the CDR3 gives the full variable domain: DSGVTQTPKHLITATGQRVTLRCSPRSGDLSVYWYQQSLDQGLQFLIQYYNGEERAKGNILERFSAQQFPDLHSELNLSSLELGDSALYFCASSPESQLAGGPYEQYFGPGTRLTVT.

The J gene is TRBJ2-7, the V gene TRBV7-9, with 16 bases identical to TRBD2. Losses at the gene ends were 5 bases for V and 0 bases for J; bases not matched to a gene: 10. Germline V gene data show CDR1 as SEHNR and CDR2 as FQNEAQ (reference sequence). This CDR3 contains 19 residues. CDR3 coding DNA: TGTGCCAGCAGCAACGGGACTAGCGGGGGGGCGAGGAGCTCCTACGAGCAGTACTTC. It encodes CASSNGTSGGARSSYEQYF.

This chain uses TRBV18 with TRBJ1-2; no clear D gene. Germline assignment: CDR1 KGHSH and CDR2 LQKENI. The CDR3 is 13 amino acids. Trimming shortened V by 2 bases and J by 4 bases, and 8 bases separated the two germline ends. Written as DNA, the CDR3 is TGTGCCAGCTCACCAGGAGGCTTCTATGGCTACACCTTC. This gives the protein CASSPGGFYGYTF. Full variable domain (missing parts from reference TRBV18 and TRBJ1-2): NAGVMQNPRHLVRRRGQEARLRCSPMKGHSHVYWYRQLPEEGLKFMVYLQKENIIDESGMPKERFSAEFPKEGPSILRIQQVVRGDSAAYFCASSPGGFYGYTFGSGTRLTVV.

The rearrangement links TRBV2 to TRBJ1-1; maybe TRBD1 (5 bases). The V gene lost 5 bases and the J gene lost 6 bases, with 16 bases spanning the gap. Per the germline V gene, CDR1 is SNHLY and CDR2 is FYNNEI. This CDR3 has 14 amino acids. CDR3 protein: CASSPRTRAAEAFF. In DNA form, the CDR3 reads TGTGCCAGCAGTCCTCGGACACGCGCAGCTGAAGCTTTCTTT.